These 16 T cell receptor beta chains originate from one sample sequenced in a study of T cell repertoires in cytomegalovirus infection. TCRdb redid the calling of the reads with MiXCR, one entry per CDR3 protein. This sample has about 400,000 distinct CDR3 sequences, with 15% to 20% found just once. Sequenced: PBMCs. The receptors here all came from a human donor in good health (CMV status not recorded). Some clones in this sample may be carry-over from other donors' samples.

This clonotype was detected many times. In DNA form, the CDR3 reads TGTGCCAGCAGCTCCGAAGGAACACGGAACACTGAAGCTTTCTTT. The encoded protein is CASSSEGTRNTEAFF. V gene TRBV5-6 combines with J gene TRBJ1-1; no reliable D call. V was trimmed by 3 bases and J by 1 base, leaving 13 bases between them. This CDR3 has 15 residues. Germline CDR1 SGHDT, CDR2 YYEEEE.

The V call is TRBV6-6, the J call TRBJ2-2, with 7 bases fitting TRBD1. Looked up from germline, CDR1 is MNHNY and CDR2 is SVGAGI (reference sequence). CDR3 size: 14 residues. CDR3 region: CALKRGGNTGELFF. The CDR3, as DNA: TGTGCTCTAAAAAGAGGGGGCAACACCGGGGAGCTGTTTTTT.

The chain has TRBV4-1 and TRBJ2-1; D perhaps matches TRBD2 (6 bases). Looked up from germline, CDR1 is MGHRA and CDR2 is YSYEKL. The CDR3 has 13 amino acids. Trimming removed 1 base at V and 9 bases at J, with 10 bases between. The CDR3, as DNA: TGCGCCAGCAGCCAAGGGGGGGAAGGTGAGCAGTTCTTC. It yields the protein CASSQGGEGEQFF.

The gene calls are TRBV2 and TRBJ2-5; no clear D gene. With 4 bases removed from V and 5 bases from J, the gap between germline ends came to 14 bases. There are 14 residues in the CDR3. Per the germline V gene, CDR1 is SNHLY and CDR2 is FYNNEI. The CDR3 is CASSAIGIPETQYF. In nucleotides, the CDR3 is TGTGCCAGCAGTGCAATAGGGATCCCCGAGACCCAGTACTTC.

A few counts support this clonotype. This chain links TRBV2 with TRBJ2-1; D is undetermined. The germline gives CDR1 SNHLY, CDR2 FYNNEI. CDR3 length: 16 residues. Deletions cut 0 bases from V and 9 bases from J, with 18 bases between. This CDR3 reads CASSEALWAGPSEQFF. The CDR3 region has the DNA TGTGCCAGCAGTGAAGCGCTTTGGGCCGGGCCGAGTGAGCAGTTCTTC.

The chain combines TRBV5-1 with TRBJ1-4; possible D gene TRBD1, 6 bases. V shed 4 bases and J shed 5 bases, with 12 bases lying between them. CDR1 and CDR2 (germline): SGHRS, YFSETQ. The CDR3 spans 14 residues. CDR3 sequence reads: CASSENGQNEKLFF. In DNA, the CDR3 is TGCGCCAGCAGCGAAAATGGACAGAATGAAAAACTGTTTTTT.

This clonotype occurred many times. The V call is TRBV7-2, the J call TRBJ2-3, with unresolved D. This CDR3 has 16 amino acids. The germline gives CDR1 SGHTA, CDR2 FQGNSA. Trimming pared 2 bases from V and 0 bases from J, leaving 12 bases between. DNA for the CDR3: TGTGCCAGCAGCTTATTCTCACGGGTTAGCACAGATACGCAGTATTTT. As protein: CASSLFSRVSTDTQYF.

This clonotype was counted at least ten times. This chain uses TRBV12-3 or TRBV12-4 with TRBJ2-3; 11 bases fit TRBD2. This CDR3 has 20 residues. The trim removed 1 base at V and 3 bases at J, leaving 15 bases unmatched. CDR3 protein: CASSLEGLAAQSEGTDTQYF. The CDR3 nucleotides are TGTGCCAGCAGTTTAGAGGGACTAGCGGCCCAGAGTGAGGGGACAGATACGCAGTATTTT.

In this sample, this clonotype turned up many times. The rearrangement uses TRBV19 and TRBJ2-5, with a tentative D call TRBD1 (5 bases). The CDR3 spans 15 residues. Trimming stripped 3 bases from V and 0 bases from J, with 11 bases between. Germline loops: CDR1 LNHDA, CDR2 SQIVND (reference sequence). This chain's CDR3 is CASSIQGTHQETQYF. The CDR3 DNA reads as TGTGCCAGTAGTATCCAGGGAACACACCAAGAGACCCAGTACTTC.

The CDR3 loop is CASSLDYDYEQYF. CDR3 DNA: TGTGCCAGCAGCTTAGACTACGACTACGAGCAGTACTTC. The V call is TRBV11-2, the J call TRBJ2-7; D gene uncertain. CDR3 length: 13 amino acids. Trimming shortened V by 0 bases and J by 3 bases, and 6 bases separated the two germline ends. Germline CDR1 reads SGHAT; CDR2 reads FQNNGV. The variable domain in full, with the rest retrieved from reference TRBV11-2 and TRBJ2-7, is EAGVAQSPRYKIIEKRQSVAFWCNPISGHATLYWYQQILGQGPKLLIQFQNNGVVDDSQLPKDRFSAERLKGVDSTLKIQPAKLEDSAVYLCASSLDYDYEQYFGPGTRLTVT.

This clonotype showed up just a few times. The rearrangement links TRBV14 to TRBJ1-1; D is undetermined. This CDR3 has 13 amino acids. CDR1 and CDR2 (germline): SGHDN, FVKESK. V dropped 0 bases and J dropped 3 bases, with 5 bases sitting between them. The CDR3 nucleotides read TGTGCCAGCAGCCAAGAAATGTACACTGAAGCTTTCTTT. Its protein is CASSQEMYTEAFF.

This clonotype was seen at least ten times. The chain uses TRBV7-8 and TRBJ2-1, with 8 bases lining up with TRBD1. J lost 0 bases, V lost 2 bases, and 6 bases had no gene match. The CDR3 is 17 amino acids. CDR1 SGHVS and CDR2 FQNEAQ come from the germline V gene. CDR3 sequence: CASSLRAGGSSYNEQFF. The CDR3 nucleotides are TGTGCCAGCAGCTTACGAGCAGGGGGCAGCTCCTACAATGAGCAGTTCTTC.

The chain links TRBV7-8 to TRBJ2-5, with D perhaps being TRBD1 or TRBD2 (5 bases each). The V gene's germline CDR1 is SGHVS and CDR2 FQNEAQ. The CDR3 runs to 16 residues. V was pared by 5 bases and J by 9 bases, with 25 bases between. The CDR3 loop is CASSARPDPGLRAQYF. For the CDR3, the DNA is TGTGCCAGCAGCGCTAGACCTGATCCGGGGCTCAGGGCCCAGTACTTC.

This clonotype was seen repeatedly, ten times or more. CDR3 amino acids: CASSFAPIADTQYF. In DNA, the CDR3 is TGTGCCAGCAGCTTCGCCCCTATTGCAGATACGCAGTATTTT. The chain uses TRBV7-2 and TRBJ2-3; D is uncertain. Trimming stripped 3 bases from V and 4 bases from J, with 11 bases between. CDR3 length: 14 residues. Germline V gene sequence: CDR1 SGHTA, CDR2 FQGNSA.

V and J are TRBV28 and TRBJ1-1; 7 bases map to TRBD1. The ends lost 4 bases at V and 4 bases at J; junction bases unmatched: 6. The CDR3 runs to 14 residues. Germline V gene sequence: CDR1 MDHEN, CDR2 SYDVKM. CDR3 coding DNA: TGTGCCAGCAGTTCAGGGGGAGATGGCACTGAAGCTTTCTTT. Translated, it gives CASSSGGDGTEAFF.

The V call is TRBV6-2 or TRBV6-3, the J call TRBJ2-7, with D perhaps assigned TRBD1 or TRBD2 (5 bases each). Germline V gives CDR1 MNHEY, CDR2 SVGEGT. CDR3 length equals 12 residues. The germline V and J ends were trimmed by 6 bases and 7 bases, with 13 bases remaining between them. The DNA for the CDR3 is TGTGCCAGCAGGGGGGACCTTAGGGAGCAGTACTTC. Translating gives CASRGDLREQYF.